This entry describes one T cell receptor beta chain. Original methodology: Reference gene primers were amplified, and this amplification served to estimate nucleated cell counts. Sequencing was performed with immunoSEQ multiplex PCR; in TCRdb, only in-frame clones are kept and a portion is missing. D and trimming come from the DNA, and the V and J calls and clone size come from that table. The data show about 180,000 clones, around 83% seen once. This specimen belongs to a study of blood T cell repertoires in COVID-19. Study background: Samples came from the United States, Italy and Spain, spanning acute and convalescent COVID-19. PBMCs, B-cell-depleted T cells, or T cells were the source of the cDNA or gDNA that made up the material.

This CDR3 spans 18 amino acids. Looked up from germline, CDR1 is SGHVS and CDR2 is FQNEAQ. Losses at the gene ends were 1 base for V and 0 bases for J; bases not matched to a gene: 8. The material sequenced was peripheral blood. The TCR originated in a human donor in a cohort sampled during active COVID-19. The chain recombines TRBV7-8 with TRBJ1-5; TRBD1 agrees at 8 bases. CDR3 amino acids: CASSLDGRGLSSNQPQHF. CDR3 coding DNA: TGTGCCAGCAGCTTAGACGGCAGGGGGCTCTCTAGCAATCAGCCCCAGCATTTT.